The rows below give T cell receptor beta chains drawn from one sample of a study of CD8+CD57+ T cells in acquired aplastic anemia. One entry per CDR3 protein results from TCRdb running MiXCR on the reads. The sample yields about 170,000 distinct CDR3 sequences, approximately 43% seen once. The sequenced sample was sorted CD4+, CD8+, or CD8+CD57+ T cells (not recorded which) from PBMCs. Source of these receptors: a human donor in good health. Each CDR3 is given with its conserved first and last residue. D genes are given only for firm matches. Where a row states a size, it is once, few, many or the class of an expanded clone; other rows omit it.

d_gene: -; abundance: -; v_gene: TRBV20-1; j_gene: TRBJ2-7; CDR3aa: CSASREMWDEQYF; CDR3nt: TGCAGTGCTAGCAGGGAAATGTGGGACGAGCAGTACTTC
d_gene: -; abundance: many; v_gene: TRBV4-1; j_gene: TRBJ2-3; CDR3aa: CASSQDLRVADTQYF; CDR3nt: TGCGCCAGCAGCCAAGATCTCCGCGTCGCAGATACGCAGTATTTT
d_gene: -; abundance: -; v_gene: TRBV25-1; j_gene: TRBJ1-2; CDR3aa: CASSEGAGAYSYGGYTF; CDR3nt: TGTGCCAGCAGTGAAGGGGCAGGCGCCTATTCCTATGGAGGCTACACCTTC
d_gene: TRBD1; abundance: many; v_gene: TRBV2; j_gene: TRBJ1-5; CDR3aa: CASSDDRGDQPQHF; CDR3nt: TGTGCCAGCAGCGATGACAGGGGCGATCAGCCCCAGCATTTT
d_gene: -; abundance: many; v_gene: TRBV10-1; j_gene: TRBJ2-2; CDR3aa: CASSLGPETGELFF; CDR3nt: TGCGCCAGCAGTCTGGGGCCGGAGACCGGGGAGCTGTTTTTT
d_gene: -; abundance: -; v_gene: TRBV20-1; j_gene: TRBJ2-3; CDR3aa: CSANPVASTDTQYF; CDR3nt: TGCAGTGCTAATCCGGTAGCTAGCACAGATACGCAGTATTTT
d_gene: -; abundance: -; v_gene: TRBV24-1; j_gene: TRBJ2-5; CDR3aa: CATSDVGNQETQYF; CDR3nt: TGTGCCACCAGTGATGTGGGGAACCAAGAGACCCAGTACTTC
d_gene: -; abundance: -; v_gene: TRBV11-2; j_gene: TRBJ2-1; CDR3aa: CASSATGSPGAEQFF; CDR3nt: TGTGCCAGCAGCGCCACAGGATCCCCAGGGGCTGAGCAGTTCTTC
d_gene: TRBD2; abundance: -; v_gene: TRBV9; j_gene: TRBJ2-7; CDR3aa: CASSAGRLAGGYEQYF; CDR3nt: TGTGCCAGCAGCGCAGGCCGACTAGCGGGAGGGTACGAGCAGTACTTC
d_gene: -; abundance: -; v_gene: TRBV20-1; j_gene: TRBJ1-6; CDR3aa: CSARPASGRIHYDSPLHF; CDR3nt: TGCAGTGCTAGACCCGCCTCGGGACGCATCCACTATGATTCACCCCTCCACTTT
d_gene: TRBD2; abundance: -; v_gene: TRBV7-9; j_gene: TRBJ2-3; CDR3aa: CASSSSSGTRDTQYF; CDR3nt: TGTGCCAGCAGCTCCTCTAGCGGGACCAGGGACACGCAGTATTTT
d_gene: -; abundance: many; v_gene: TRBV7-9; j_gene: TRBJ1-1; CDR3aa: CASSLSGNLEAFF; CDR3nt: TGTGCCAGCAGCTTATCGGGAAACCTGGAGGCTTTCTTT
d_gene: -; abundance: many; v_gene: TRBV5-1; j_gene: TRBJ2-3; CDR3aa: CASSRGGSSTDTQYF; CDR3nt: TGCGCCAGCAGCAGGGGTGGCAGTAGCACAGATACGCAGTATTTT
d_gene: -; abundance: -; v_gene: TRBV6-5; j_gene: TRBJ1-4; CDR3aa: CASSSAEAANEKLFF; CDR3nt: TGTGCCAGCAGTTCGGCCGAGGCAGCTAATGAAAAACTGTTTTTT
d_gene: -; abundance: few; v_gene: TRBV7-9; j_gene: TRBJ2-1; CDR3aa: CASSHNEQFF; CDR3nt: TGTGCCAGCAGCCACAATGAGCAGTTCTTC
d_gene: TRBD2; abundance: many; v_gene: TRBV7-3; j_gene: TRBJ2-3; CDR3aa: CASSPALAGGTDTQYF; CDR3nt: TGTGCCAGCAGCCCCGCCTTAGCGGGAGGCACAGATACGCAGTATTTT
d_gene: TRBD1; abundance: -; v_gene: TRBV4-1; j_gene: TRBJ2-1; CDR3aa: CASSQETGSYNEQFF; CDR3nt: TGCGCCAGCAGCCAAGAGACAGGGTCCTACAATGAGCAGTTCTTC
d_gene: -; abundance: many; v_gene: TRBV4-2; j_gene: TRBJ2-7; CDR3aa: CASSHLNYEQYF; CDR3nt: TGTGCCAGCAGCCATCTAAACTACGAGCAGTACTTC
d_gene: TRBD1; abundance: many; v_gene: TRBV12-3/TRBV12-4; j_gene: TRBJ1-5; CDR3aa: CASRSGTGYNQPQHF; CDR3nt: TGTGCCAGCAGGTCCGGGACAGGGTACAATCAGCCCCAGCATTTT
d_gene: -; abundance: -; v_gene: TRBV7-3; j_gene: TRBJ1-2; CDR3aa: CASSLGIGYGYTF; CDR3nt: TGTGCCAGCAGCTTAGGTATTGGGTATGGCTACACCTTC
d_gene: -; abundance: -; v_gene: TRBV6-4; j_gene: TRBJ1-6; CDR3aa: CASSDNEGSQSPLHF; CDR3nt: TGTGCCAGCAGTGACAATGAGGGGTCCCAATCACCCCTCCACTTT
d_gene: TRBD2; abundance: many; v_gene: TRBV7-7; j_gene: TRBJ2-7; CDR3aa: CASSDSGSSYEQYF; CDR3nt: TGTGCTAGCAGCGATAGCGGGAGCTCCTACGAGCAGTACTTC
d_gene: -; abundance: many; v_gene: TRBV11-1; j_gene: TRBJ1-1; CDR3aa: CASSTSATEAFF; CDR3nt: TGTGCCAGCAGCACCTCAGCCACTGAAGCTTTCTTT
d_gene: -; abundance: -; v_gene: TRBV19; j_gene: TRBJ1-6; CDR3aa: CASTEQGLDNSPLHF; CDR3nt: TGTGCCAGTACCGAACAGGGTCTGGATAATTCACCCCTCCACTTT
d_gene: -; abundance: -; v_gene: TRBV28; j_gene: TRBJ2-7; CDR3aa: CASSLLTVTYEQYF; CDR3nt: TGTGCCAGCAGTTTATTAACAGTCACCTACGAGCAGTACTTC
d_gene: TRBD1; abundance: -; v_gene: TRBV5-4; j_gene: TRBJ1-2; CDR3aa: CASTMDRGSNLMSGYTF; CDR3nt: TGTGCCAGCACCATGGACAGGGGGTCGAATCTTATGAGTGGCTACACCTTC
d_gene: -; abundance: few; v_gene: TRBV29-1; j_gene: TRBJ2-7; CDR3aa: CSVVESYEQYF; CDR3nt: TGCAGCGTTGTAGAGAGCTACGAGCAGTACTTC
d_gene: -; abundance: -; v_gene: TRBV5-8; j_gene: TRBJ1-4; CDR3aa: CASSPLREKLFF; CDR3nt: TGTGCCAGCAGCCCGCTTCGGGAAAAACTGTTTTTT
d_gene: -; abundance: -; v_gene: TRBV24-1; j_gene: TRBJ2-3; CDR3aa: CATAASTDTQYF; CDR3nt: TGTGCCACCGCGGCTAGCACAGATACGCAGTATTTT
d_gene: TRBD2; abundance: -; v_gene: TRBV19; j_gene: TRBJ2-3; CDR3aa: CASSIAASGTTDTQYF; CDR3nt: TGTGCCAGTAGTATAGCGGCTAGCGGGACTACAGATACGCAGTATTTT
d_gene: TRBD2; abundance: many; v_gene: TRBV6-1; j_gene: TRBJ2-7; CDR3aa: CASSPLREGKQYF; CDR3nt: TGTGCCAGCAGTCCCCTCCGGGAGGGTAAGCAGTACTTC
d_gene: -; abundance: few; v_gene: TRBV3-1; j_gene: TRBJ1-1; CDR3aa: CASSQESANTEAFF; CDR3nt: TGTGCCAGCAGCCAAGAATCGGCGAACACTGAAGCTTTCTTT
d_gene: -; abundance: -; v_gene: TRBV29-1; j_gene: TRBJ2-7; CDR3aa: CSAGDSSYEQYF; CDR3nt: TGCAGCGCGGGGGACAGCTCCTACGAGCAGTACTTC
d_gene: -; abundance: many; v_gene: TRBV5-1; j_gene: TRBJ1-2; CDR3aa: CASSFGQTNYGYTF; CDR3nt: TGCGCCAGCAGCTTCGGGCAAACCAACTATGGCTACACCTTC
d_gene: TRBD2; abundance: -; v_gene: TRBV20-1; j_gene: TRBJ2-2; CDR3aa: CSARVLAGDTGELFF; CDR3nt: TGCAGTGCTAGAGTGCTAGCGGGAGACACCGGGGAGCTGTTTTTT
d_gene: -; abundance: -; v_gene: TRBV10-1; j_gene: TRBJ2-7; CDR3aa: CASTEARDKAYEQYF; CDR3nt: TGCGCCAGCACCGAAGCCCGGGACAAAGCCTACGAGCAGTACTTC
d_gene: TRBD2; abundance: -; v_gene: TRBV29-1; j_gene: TRBJ2-3; CDR3aa: CSVYGTSGRRGTDTQYF; CDR3nt: TGCAGCGTCTATGGGACTAGCGGGAGGAGGGGCACAGATACGCAGTATTTT
d_gene: TRBD2; abundance: many; v_gene: TRBV11-2; j_gene: TRBJ2-1; CDR3aa: CASSERLAGGGDEQFF; CDR3nt: TGTGCCAGCAGCGAAAGACTAGCGGGGGGCGGGGATGAGCAGTTCTTC
d_gene: -; abundance: -; v_gene: TRBV19; j_gene: TRBJ1-2; CDR3aa: CASSIVYSGEGYTF; CDR3nt: TGTGCCAGTAGTATAGTCTATTCTGGGGAAGGCTACACCTTC
d_gene: -; abundance: many; v_gene: TRBV20-1; j_gene: TRBJ1-4; CDR3aa: CSARNPLDFGNEKLFF; CDR3nt: TGCAGTGCTAGGAACCCCTTGGACTTTGGTAATGAAAAACTGTTTTTT
d_gene: -; abundance: -; v_gene: TRBV11-1; j_gene: TRBJ2-1; CDR3aa: CASSLEVRVLANEQFF; CDR3nt: TGTGCCAGCAGCTTAGAGGTCAGGGTTTTAGCAAATGAGCAGTTCTTC
d_gene: -; abundance: -; v_gene: TRBV20-1; j_gene: TRBJ2-1; CDR3aa: CSARDLSGGNEQFF; CDR3nt: TGCAGTGCTAGGGATTTAAGTGGGGGCAATGAGCAGTTCTTC
d_gene: TRBD2; abundance: once; v_gene: TRBV24-1; j_gene: TRBJ2-7; CDR3aa: CARAGGRGTYEQYF; CDR3nt: TGTGCCCGGGCGGGGGGAAGGGGGACCTACGAGCAGTACTTC
d_gene: TRBD1; abundance: many; v_gene: TRBV2; j_gene: TRBJ1-5; CDR3aa: CASSSSGTGYQPQHF; CDR3nt: TGTGCCAGCAGCAGCTCCGGGACAGGGTATCAGCCCCAGCATTTT
d_gene: TRBD2; abundance: many; v_gene: TRBV20-1; j_gene: TRBJ2-7; CDR3aa: CSARDRNSGSRYEQYF; CDR3nt: TGCAGTGCTAGAGATCGGAATAGCGGGAGTAGGTACGAGCAGTACTTC
d_gene: TRBD2; abundance: -; v_gene: TRBV29-1; j_gene: TRBJ2-5; CDR3aa: CSVESPSGSWARETQYF; CDR3nt: TGCAGCGTTGAGAGTCCTAGCGGGTCCTGGGCACGGGAGACCCAGTACTTC
d_gene: -; abundance: few; v_gene: TRBV11-3; j_gene: TRBJ2-1; CDR3aa: CASSLDYFSSYNEQFF; CDR3nt: TGTGCCAGCAGCTTAGATTACTTTAGCTCCTACAATGAGCAGTTCTTC
d_gene: -; abundance: many; v_gene: TRBV19; j_gene: TRBJ1-1; CDR3aa: CASSVGKRLNTEAFF; CDR3nt: TGTGCCAGTAGTGTGGGCAAGAGGCTCAACACTGAAGCTTTCTTT
d_gene: -; abundance: once; v_gene: TRBV29-1; j_gene: TRBJ2-7; CDR3aa: CSVAEEHHYEQYF; CDR3nt: TGCAGCGTTGCGGAGGAACACCACTACGAGCAGTACTTC